Listed below are T cell receptor beta chains from one sample, sequenced in a study of lymphopenia after photon versus proton radiotherapy. Sequencing used immunoSEQ multiplex PCR; TCRdb keeps in-frame clones, though not all of them. The profile shows 55,000 to 70,000 clones, under 95% of them singletons. Sequencing was performed on peripheral blood, taken from a patient treated with photon-based radiotherapy. These receptors originate from a woman in her sixties or seventies with pancreatic cancer. Each CDR3 is given without its conserved first and last residue. D genes are given only for firm matches.

V	D	CDR3
TRBV28	NA	ASSFRWDTLRSNYGYT
TRBV5-6	TRBD2	ASNLGLAGAENIQY
TRBV5-1	TRBD1	ASSLAGTGGAGELF
TRBV5-4	NA	ASSTRTRPAEQF
TRBV27	NA	ASSLISGLQETQY
TRBV10-3	TRBD1	AISDPVGGASPPTHGYT
TRBV19	NA	ASSESTDTQY
TRBV29-1	TRBD2	SVEFPSGEAYEQY
TRBV2	NA	ASSDSRQGPYEQY
TRBV5-6	TRBD2	ASSLRRGRRHEQY